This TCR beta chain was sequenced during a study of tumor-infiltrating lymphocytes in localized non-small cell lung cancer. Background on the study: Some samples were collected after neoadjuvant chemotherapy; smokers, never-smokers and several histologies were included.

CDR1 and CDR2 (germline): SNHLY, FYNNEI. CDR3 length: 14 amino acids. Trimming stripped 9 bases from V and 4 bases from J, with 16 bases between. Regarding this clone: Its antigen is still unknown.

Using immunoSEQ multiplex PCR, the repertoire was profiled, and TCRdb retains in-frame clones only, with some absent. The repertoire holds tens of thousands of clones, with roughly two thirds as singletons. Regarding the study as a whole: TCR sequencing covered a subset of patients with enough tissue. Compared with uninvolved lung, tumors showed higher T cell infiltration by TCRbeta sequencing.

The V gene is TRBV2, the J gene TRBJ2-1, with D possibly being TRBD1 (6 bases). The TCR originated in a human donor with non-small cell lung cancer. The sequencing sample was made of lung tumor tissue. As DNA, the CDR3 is TGTGCCAGTCCGACAGGTCCCGGTTACAATGAGCAGTTCTTC. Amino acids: CASPTGPGYNEQFF.